This T cell receptor beta chain was recorded in a study of blood T cell repertoires in COVID-19. About the research overall: Material from acute and convalescent COVID-19 was sourced from the United States, Italy and Spain.

The CDR3 has 15 amino acids. With V trimmed by 3 bases and J by 4 bases, 4 bases remained unmatched. Germline V CDR1 and CDR2: SGDLS, YYNGEE. Per the original methods: Researchers report that nucleated cell counts were estimated from reference gene primer amplification. The method was immunoSEQ multiplex PCR; TCRdb's version includes in-frame clones alone and lacks a portion of them. V and J calls and clone size are as listed in that table; D and trimming were resolved from the DNA. The data hold about 260,000 clones, with approximately 86% observed a single time. The V and J genes are TRBV9 and TRBJ2-6; 7 bases map to TRBD1. This clonotype was obtained from a man aged 25-45 years with active or convalescent COVID-19. The sample was peripheral blood. Written as DNA, the CDR3 is TGTGCCAGCAGCGGACAGGGTAGCGGGGCCAACGTCCTGACTTTC. Translating it yields CASSGQGSGANVLTF.